The sequence of this T cell receptor (beta chain) was determined in a study of blood T cell repertoires in COVID-19. Original methodology: Nucleated cell number was recorded as an estimate derived from reference gene primer amplification. Clones were read by immunoSEQ multiplex PCR, and TCRdb kept only the in-frame ones, dropping some. The V and J calls and clone size were taken over from that table, and D and trimming were inferred from the DNA. There are approximately 99,000 clones in the sample; 79% occur only once, and 15% to 20% lies in the top ten. CDR1 SGHDT and CDR2 YYEEEE come from the germline V gene. Trimming cost V 2 bases and J 12 bases; bases outside gene matches: 9. The CDR3 totals 14 residues.

Input material: peripheral blood. The sequence derives from a woman of 80 years or more with active or convalescent COVID-19. This chain uses TRBV5-6 with TRBJ2-7; the match to TRBD1 covers 12 bases. The DNA for the CDR3 is TGTGCCAGCAGCTTACCGGGACAGGGGGCCGGGTGGTACTTC. Translation gives CASSLPGQGAGWYF.